The 21 T cell receptor beta chains below come from one sample, sequenced in a study of T cell clonotyping in hematopoietic cell transplantation. The method was immunoSEQ multiplex PCR; TCRdb's version includes in-frame clones alone and lacks a portion of them. The table has roughly 3,800 clones, over 60% seen once; the top ten hold nearly 35%. The sequences come from peripheral blood mononuclear cells, collected 100 days after allogeneic stem cell transplant. Receptor source: a male patient aged 50 or older who had an allogeneic stem cell transplant from an unrelated donor, so the T cells may come from the graft donor. Some clones in this sample may be carry-over from other donors' samples.

This clone has a single count. The CDR3 region is CASRVGPPGYGYTF. The CDR3 coding sequence is TGTGCCAGCAGGGTGGGGCCCCCGGGCTATGGCTACACCTTC. The chain joins TRBV28 to TRBJ1-2; tentatively, D is TRBD1 (5 bases). Germline values: CDR1 MDHEN, CDR2 SYDVKM. The CDR3 totals 14 residues. Between the trimmed V and J ends, which lost 6 bases and 4 bases, there was a span of 15 bases.

The rearrangement uses TRBV6-5 and TRBJ2-7; D is undetermined. Germline V gene data show CDR1 as MNHEY and CDR2 as SVGAGI. This CDR3 has 12 residues. Trimming left V 5 bases short and J 2 bases short, with 7 bases between. CDR3 amino acids: CASSGTTYEQYF. The CDR3 DNA reads as TGTGCCAGCAGTGGCACGACCTACGAGCAGTACTTC.

V usage is TRBV27 and J usage is TRBJ1-2; 8 bases agree with TRBD1. The CDR3 runs 15 residues. Germline values: CDR1 MNHEY, CDR2 SMNVEV (reference sequence). Losses at the gene ends were 2 bases for V and 8 bases for J; bases not matched to a gene: 10. The CDR3 loop reads CASSLRYQGAEGYTF. In nucleotides, the CDR3 is TGTGCCAGCAGTTTAAGATATCAGGGGGCCGAAGGCTACACCTTC.

The chain uses TRBV15 and TRBJ2-5, with D possibly matching TRBD2 (5 bases). This CDR3 has 16 residues. V lost 0 bases and J lost 2, with 13 bases in between. Germline CDR1 reads LNHNV; CDR2 reads YYDKDF (reference sequence). CDR3 sequence reads: CATSRDPGMRQETQYF. CDR3 in DNA: TGTGCCACCAGCAGAGATCCGGGGATGCGACAAGAGACCCAGTACTTC.

CDR3 amino acids: CASSLEFQEYGYTF. Written as DNA, the CDR3 is TGTGCCAGCAGCTTGGAGTTCCAGGAGTATGGCTACACCTTC. The chain is built from TRBV5-4 and TRBJ1-2; the D is unclear. V was trimmed by 0 bases and J by 5 bases, leaving 11 bases between them. The CDR3 is 14 amino acids. CDR1 is SGHNT, CDR2 YYREEE, per germline (reference sequence).

The V call is TRBV19, the J call TRBJ2-1; possible D gene TRBD1, 5 bases. Trimming shortened V by 3 bases and J by 3 bases, and 15 bases separated the two germline ends. CDR3 length: 16 amino acids. Germline CDR1 is LNHDA and CDR2 is SQIVND (reference sequence). CDR3 sequence: CASSMWGRMVYNEQFF. CDR3 nucleotides: TGTGCCAGTAGTATGTGGGGCAGGATGGTCTACAATGAGCAGTTCTTC.

This sequence joins TRBV7-9 and TRBJ1-1; D not certain. Germline values: CDR1 SEHNR, CDR2 FQNEAQ (reference sequence). This CDR3 has 12 amino acids. V was shortened by 1 base and J by 11 bases, with 11 bases between the two germline ends. CDR3 bases: TGTGCCAGCAGCTTAGATGGGGTGACGGCTTTCTTT. This encodes CASSLDGVTAFF.

DNA for the CDR3: TGTGCCAGCTGCCTCCGGGACAGGGTGAATGAAAAACTGTTTTTT. As protein: CASCLRDRVNEKLFF. This chain links TRBV13 with TRBJ1-4; 9 positions agree with TRBD1. The length of the CDR3 is 15 residues. CDR1 and CDR2 from the germline V gene are PRHDT and FYEKMQ (reference sequence). V was clipped by 8 bases and J by 5 bases; unmatched bases: 9.

This clone is a singleton in its sample. The chain uses TRBV5-8 and TRBJ2-4, with 9 bases fitting TRBD1. The CDR3 runs 16 residues. Germline trimming cut 2 bases from V and 1 base from J; bases unmatched to any gene: 4. Germline V lookup: CDR1 SGHTS, CDR2 YDEGEE. In DNA, the CDR3 is TGTGCCAGCAGCTTACCGGGACAGGGTGCCAAAAACATTCAGTACTTC. This sequence encodes CASSLPGQGAKNIQYF.

The chain joins TRBV11-2 to TRBJ2-6; D remains unclear. Germline CDR1 reads SGHAT; CDR2 reads FQNNGV. Trimming took 4 bases from V and 5 from J, leaving 18 bases between them. The CDR3 is made up of 17 amino acids. CDR3 sequence reads: CASSSAQQQSRANVLTF. The CDR3, as DNA: TGTGCCAGCAGCTCCGCACAGCAACAAAGTCGGGCCAACGTCCTGACTTTC.

The genes are TRBV6-1 and TRBJ2-3, with 8 bases matching TRBD2. V gave up 4 bases and J gave up 3 bases; unmatched junction bases: 6. The CDR3 runs 15 residues. Germline CDR1 is MNHNS and CDR2 is SASEGT. Here the CDR3 DNA reads TGTGCCAGCAGTGGACTAGCGCTCAAGACAGATACGCAGTATTTT. Translated, it gives CASSGLALKTDTQYF.

The V and J genes are TRBV2 and TRBJ1-4; D call uncertain. The germline V and J ends were trimmed by 10 bases and 10 bases, with 16 bases remaining between them. CDR1 is SNHLY and CDR2 is FYNNEI in the germline V gene. CDR3 size: 12 residues. DNA for the CDR3: TGTGCCAAGAACGCCCCTGAAGGAAAACTGTTTTTT. It specifies CAKNAPEGKLFF.

This chain uses TRBV6-4 with TRBJ1-1; D gene unclear. Between the trimmed V and J ends, which lost 8 bases and 0 bases, there was a span of 10 bases. CDR3 length equals 13 residues. CDR1 is MRHNA, CDR2 SNTAGT, per germline. The CDR3 DNA reads as TGTGCCAGCTCCACTGAGATGAACACTGAAGCTTTCTTT. Translated: CASSTEMNTEAFF.

A single count supports this clone. V is TRBV30 and J is TRBJ2-7, with TRBD1 as a possible D gene (6 bases). V lost 2 bases and J 6 bases, leaving 11 bases between the germline ends. The CDR3 extends over 12 amino acids. The V gene's germline CDR1 is GTSNPN and CDR2 SVGIG (reference sequence). The CDR3 region has the DNA TGTGCCTGGAGTCGGGACATTGGCGAGCAGTACTTC. It translates to CAWSRDIGEQYF.

The chain uses TRBV4-1 and TRBJ1-2, with D unresolved. CDR3 size: 17 residues. The V end lost 1 base, the J end lost 8 bases, and 23 bases lay between the germline ends. Germline V gene lookup returns CDR1 MGHRA and CDR2 YSYEKL. CDR3 protein: CASSQGRPGSGLGGYTF. The CDR3 DNA follows: TGCGCCAGCAGCCAAGGGCGACCGGGCAGCGGACTCGGGGGCTACACCTTC.

The gene calls are TRBV4-1 and TRBJ2-7; the match to TRBD1 covers 10 bases. J lost 4 bases, V lost 5 bases, and 8 bases had no gene match. From germline, CDR1 is MGHRA and CDR2 YSYEKL. The length of the CDR3 is 15 residues. The CDR3 here is CASSGGQGEGYEQYF. As DNA, the CDR3 is TGCGCCAGCAGCGGAGGACAGGGGGAAGGATACGAGCAGTACTTC.

The gene calls are TRBV4-1 and TRBJ2-7, with D maybe TRBD2 (5 bases). This CDR3 region has 14 residues. CDR1 and CDR2 (germline): MGHRA, YSYEKL. Trimming removed 2 bases from V and 2 bases from J, with 10 bases in between. CDR3 loop: CASSQWEQTYEQYF. In DNA form, the CDR3 reads TGCGCCAGCAGCCAATGGGAGCAGACCTACGAGCAGTACTTC.

The chain employs TRBV4-1 and TRBJ2-3; TRBD1 agrees at 7 bases. This CDR3 has 16 residues. V was clipped by 0 bases and J by 5 bases; unmatched bases: 8. Germline CDR1 MGHRA, CDR2 YSYEKL. The CDR3: CASSQEIQNRGDTQYF. The CDR3 nucleotides read TGCGCCAGCAGCCAAGAAATCCAAAACAGGGGAGATACGCAGTATTTT.

V gene TRBV21-1 combines with J gene TRBJ1-1. TRBV21-1 is a pseudogene. The CDR3 extends over 16 amino acids. DNA of the CDR3: TGTGCCAGCAGCGGAGTCTTATACACAATTCGCACTGAAGCTTTCTTT. This gives the protein CASSGVLYTIRTEAFF.

The chain is built from TRBV6-1 and TRBJ1-6, with a tentative D call TRBD1 (6 bases). CDR1 and CDR2 (germline): MNHNS, SASEGT. The CDR3 totals 15 residues. V dropped 8 bases and J dropped 7 bases, with 18 bases sitting between them. CDR3 sequence (DNA): TGTGCCAGCTCCTCGGACAGAAGGGGCAATTCACCCCTCCACTTT. Protein product: CASSSDRRGNSPLHF.

This chain joins TRBV6-5 and TRBJ1-3; D is undetermined. Germline lookup yields CDR1 MNHEY and CDR2 SVGAGI. V was trimmed by 4 bases and J by 2 bases, leaving 6 bases between them. The CDR3 has 13 residues. The CDR3 DNA reads as TGTGCCAGCAGTTCAAGACCTGGAAACACCATATATTTT. It specifies CASSSRPGNTIYF.